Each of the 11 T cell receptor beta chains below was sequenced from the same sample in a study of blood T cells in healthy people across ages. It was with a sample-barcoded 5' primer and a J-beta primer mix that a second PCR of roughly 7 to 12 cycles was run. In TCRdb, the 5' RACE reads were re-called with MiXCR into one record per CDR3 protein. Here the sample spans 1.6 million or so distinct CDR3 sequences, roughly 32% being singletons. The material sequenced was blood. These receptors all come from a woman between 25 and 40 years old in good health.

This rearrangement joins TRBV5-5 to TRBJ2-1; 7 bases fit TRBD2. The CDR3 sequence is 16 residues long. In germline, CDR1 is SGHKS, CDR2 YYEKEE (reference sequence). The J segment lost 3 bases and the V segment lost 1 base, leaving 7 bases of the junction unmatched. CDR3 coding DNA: TGTGCCAGCAGCTTGTCTAGCGGAACTCTCTACAATGAGCAGTTCTTC. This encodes CASSLSSGTLYNEQFF.

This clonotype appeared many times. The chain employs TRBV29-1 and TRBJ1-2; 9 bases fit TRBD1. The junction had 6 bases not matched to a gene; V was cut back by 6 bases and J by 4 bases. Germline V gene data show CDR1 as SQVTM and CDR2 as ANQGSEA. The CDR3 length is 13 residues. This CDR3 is CSVKPTGGYGYTF. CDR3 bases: TGCAGCGTCAAACCGACAGGGGGCTATGGCTACACCTTC.

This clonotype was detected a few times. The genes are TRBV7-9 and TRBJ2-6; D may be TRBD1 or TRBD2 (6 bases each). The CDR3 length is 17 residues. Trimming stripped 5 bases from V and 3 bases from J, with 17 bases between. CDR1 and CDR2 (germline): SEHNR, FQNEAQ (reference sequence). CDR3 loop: CASSPRGPSVGANVLTF. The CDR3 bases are TGTGCCAGCAGCCCTCGGGGGCCTTCGGTTGGGGCCAACGTCCTGACTTTC.

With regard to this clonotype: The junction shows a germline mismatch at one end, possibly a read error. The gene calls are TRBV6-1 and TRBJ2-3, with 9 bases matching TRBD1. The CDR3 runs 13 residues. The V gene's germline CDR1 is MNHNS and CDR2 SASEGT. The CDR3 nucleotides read TGTACCAGCCGGGACAGGGTTACAGATACGCAGTATTTT. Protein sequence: CTSRDRVTDTQYF.

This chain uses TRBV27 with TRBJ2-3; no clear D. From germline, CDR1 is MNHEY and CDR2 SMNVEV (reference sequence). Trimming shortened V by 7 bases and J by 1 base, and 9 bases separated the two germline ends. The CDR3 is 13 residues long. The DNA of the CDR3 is TGTGCCAGCACGGAGTTGGGCACAGATACGCAGTATTTT. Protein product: CASTELGTDTQYF.

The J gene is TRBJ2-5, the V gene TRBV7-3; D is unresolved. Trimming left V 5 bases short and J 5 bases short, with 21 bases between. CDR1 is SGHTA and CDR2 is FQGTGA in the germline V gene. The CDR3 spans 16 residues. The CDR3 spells CASSPRGPSRVETQYF. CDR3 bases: TGTGCCAGCAGCCCGAGAGGCCCCTCTCGCGTGGAGACCCAGTACTTC.

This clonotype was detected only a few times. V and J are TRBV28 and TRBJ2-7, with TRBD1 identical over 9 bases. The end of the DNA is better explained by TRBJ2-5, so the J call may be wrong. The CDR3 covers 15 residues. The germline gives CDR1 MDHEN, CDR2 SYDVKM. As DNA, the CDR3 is TGTGCCAGCGGACCTACAGGGGGCGGTGGAGAGACCCAGTACTTC. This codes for CASGPTGGGGETQYF.

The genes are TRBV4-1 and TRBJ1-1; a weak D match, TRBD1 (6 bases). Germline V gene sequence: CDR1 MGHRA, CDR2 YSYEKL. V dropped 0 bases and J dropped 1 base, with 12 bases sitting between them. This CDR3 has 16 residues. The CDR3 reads CASSQDIRTENTEAFF. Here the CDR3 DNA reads TGCGCCAGCAGCCAAGATATACGGACAGAGAACACTGAAGCTTTCTTT.

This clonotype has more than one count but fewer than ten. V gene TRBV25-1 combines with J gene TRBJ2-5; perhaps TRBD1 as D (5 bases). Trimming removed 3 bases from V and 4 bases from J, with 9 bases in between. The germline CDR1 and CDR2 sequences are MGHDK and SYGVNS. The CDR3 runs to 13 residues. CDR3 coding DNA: TGTGCCAGCAGTGATAGCAGGGTAGAGACCCAGTACTTC. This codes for CASSDSRVETQYF.

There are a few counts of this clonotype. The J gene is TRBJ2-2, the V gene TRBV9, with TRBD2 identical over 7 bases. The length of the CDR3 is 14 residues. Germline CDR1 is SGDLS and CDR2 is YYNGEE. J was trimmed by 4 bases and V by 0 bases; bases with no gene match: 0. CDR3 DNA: TGTGCCAGCAGCGTAGCGGGGGGCACCGGGGAGCTGTTTTTT. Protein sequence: CASSVAGGTGELFF.

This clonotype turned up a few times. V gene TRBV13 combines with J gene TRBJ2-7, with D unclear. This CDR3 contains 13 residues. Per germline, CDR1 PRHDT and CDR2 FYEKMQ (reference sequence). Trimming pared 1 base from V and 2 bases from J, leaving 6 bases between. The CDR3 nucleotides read TGTGCCAGCAGCTTAGTGTTGACCTACGAGCAGTACTTC. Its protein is CASSLVLTYEQYF.